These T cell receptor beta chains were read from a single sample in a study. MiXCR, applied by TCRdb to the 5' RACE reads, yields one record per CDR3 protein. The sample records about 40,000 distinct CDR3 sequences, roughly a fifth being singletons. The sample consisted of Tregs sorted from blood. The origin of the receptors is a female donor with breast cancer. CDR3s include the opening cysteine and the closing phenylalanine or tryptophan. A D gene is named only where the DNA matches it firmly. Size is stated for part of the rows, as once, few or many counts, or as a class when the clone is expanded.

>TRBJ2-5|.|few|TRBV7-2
TGTGCCAGCAGCTTAGGAGGGGGACGAGAGACCCAGTACTTC
CASSLGGGRETQYF
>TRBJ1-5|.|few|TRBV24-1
TGTGCCACCAGTGACACAGGGAATCATCAGCCCCAGCATTTT
CATSDTGNHQPQHF
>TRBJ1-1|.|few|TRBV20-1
TGCAGTGCTCGAGACGGGCAAGAAGCTTTCTTT
CSARDGQEAFF
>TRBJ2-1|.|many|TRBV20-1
TGCAGTGCTAGAGGTGGGGGGTACAATGAGCAGTTCTTC
CSARGGGYNEQFF
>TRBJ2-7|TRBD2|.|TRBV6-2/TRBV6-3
TGTGCCAGCAGTCGCAGGACTAGCGGGAGAGCCGAGCAGTACTTC
CASSRRTSGRAEQYF
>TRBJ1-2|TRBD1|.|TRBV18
TGTGCCAGCTCATCAGTTGACAGGGCCCACACCTTC
CASSSVDRAHTF
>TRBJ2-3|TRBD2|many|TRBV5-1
TGCGCCAGCAGCGACCGGACTAGCGGGAGCGTCGGTACGCAGTATTTT
CASSDRTSGSVGTQYF
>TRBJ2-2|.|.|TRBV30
TGTGCCTGGAGTGTAAGGCCGAACACCGGGGAGCTGTTTTTT
CAWSVRPNTGELFF
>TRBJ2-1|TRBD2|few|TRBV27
TGTGCCAGCAGTTCCCGGACTAGCGGGACTGATGAGCAGTTCTTC
CASSSRTSGTDEQFF
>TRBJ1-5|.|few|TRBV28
TGTGCCAGCAGTGAAGGACAGCCGAATCAGCCCCAGCATTTT
CASSEGQPNQPQHF
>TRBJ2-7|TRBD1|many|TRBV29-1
TGCAGCGTCTTGACAGGGATCGAGCAGTACTTC
CSVLTGIEQYF
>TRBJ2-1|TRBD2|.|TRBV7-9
TGTGCCAGCAGCTACGGACTAGCGGGTGAGCAGCCTTACAATGAGCAGTTCTTC
CASSYGLAGEQPYNEQFF
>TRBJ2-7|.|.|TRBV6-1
TGTGCCAGCAGTGAACTGTTACAGGGCGAGCAGTACTTC
CASSELLQGEQYF
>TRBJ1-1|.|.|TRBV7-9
TGTGCCAGCAGCGACCTCCCGGAAGCTTTCTTT
CASSDLPEAFF
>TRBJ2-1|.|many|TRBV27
TGTGCCAGCACCTCTCCCCGCAATGAGCAGTTCTTC
CASTSPRNEQFF
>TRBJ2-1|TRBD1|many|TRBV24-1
TGTGCCACCAGTGACCGGGGGACAGGGGAATCGTTGGAGCAGTTCTTC
CATSDRGTGESLEQFF
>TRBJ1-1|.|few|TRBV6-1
TGTGCCAGCGGAGGAAACAGTCCGAACACTGAAGATTTCTTT
CASGGNSPNTEDFF
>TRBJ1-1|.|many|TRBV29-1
TGCAGCGTTGTAACAGGGTTAGCTTTCTTT
CSVVTGLAFF
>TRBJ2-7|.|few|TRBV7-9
TGTGCCAGCAGCTGGGCCTACGAGCAGTACTTC
CASSWAYEQYF
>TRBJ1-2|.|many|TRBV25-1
TGTGCCAGCAGTGCGACATTGAACTATGGCTACACCTTC
CASSATLNYGYTF
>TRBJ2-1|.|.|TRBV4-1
TGCGCCAGCAGCCAAGATCGAAGTGCCAGATACAATGAGCAGTTCTTC
CASSQDRSARYNEQFF
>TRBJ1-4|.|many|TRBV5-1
TGCGCCAGCAGCTCCGGGGAGCGCGGTGAAAAACTGTTTTTT
CASSSGERGEKLFF
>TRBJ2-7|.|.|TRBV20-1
TGCGGTGCTAGAGGTTTAGCGGAACCCTACGAGCAGTACTTC
CGARGLAEPYEQYF
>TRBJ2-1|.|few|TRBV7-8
TGTGCCAGCAGCTTATTCTCCAGCTTTACAGATGAGCAGTTCTTC
CASSLFSSFTDEQFF
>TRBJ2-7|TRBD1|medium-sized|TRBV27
TGTGCCAGCAGTAGGGACAGGAGTTACGAGCAGTACTTC
CASSRDRSYEQYF
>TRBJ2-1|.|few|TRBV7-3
TGTGCCAGCAGCTTAGACAGAGCTAGTAACAATGAGCAGTTCTTC
CASSLDRASNNEQFF
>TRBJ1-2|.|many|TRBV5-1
TGCGCCAGCAGCTTAACCGGGATGAACTATGGCTACACCTTC
CASSLTGMNYGYTF
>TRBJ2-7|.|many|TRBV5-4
TGTGCCAGCAGCTTGGAGGGCCACTCCTACGAGCAGTACTTC
CASSLEGHSYEQYF
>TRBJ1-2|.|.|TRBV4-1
TGCGCCAGCAGCCAACCTGACACAGGGAACTATGGCTACACCTTC
CASSQPDTGNYGYTF
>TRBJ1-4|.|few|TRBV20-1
TGCAGTGCTAGGCTAGACAGGACTAATGAAAAACTGTTTTTT
CSARLDRTNEKLFF
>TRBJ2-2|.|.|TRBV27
TGTGCCAGCAGTTTCCTTAAGGGGGCCGGGGAGCTGTTTTTT
CASSFLKGAGELFF
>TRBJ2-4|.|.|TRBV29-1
TGCAGCGTTGAACCCGACAGCTCGGCCAAAAACATTCAGTACTTC
CSVEPDSSAKNIQYF
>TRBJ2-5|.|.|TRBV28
TGTGCCAGCAGTCCAAGGGAGCCCCAAGAGACCCAGTACTTC
CASSPREPQETQYF
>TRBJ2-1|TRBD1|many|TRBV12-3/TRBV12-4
TGTGCCAGCAGTTTAAATCCCGGGACAGGGGGCACGTTCTTC
CASSLNPGTGGTFF
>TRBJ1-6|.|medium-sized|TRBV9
TGTGCCAGCAGCGTAGCGGTTGGCAATTCACCCCTCCACTTT
CASSVAVGNSPLHF
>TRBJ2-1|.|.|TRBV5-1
TGCGCCAGCAGCTTGGATCTCGGCCACAATGAGCAGTTCTTC
CASSLDLGHNEQFF
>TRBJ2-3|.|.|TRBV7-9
TGTGCCAGCAAGAAGGGTTTAGATACGCAGTATTTT
CASKKGLDTQYF
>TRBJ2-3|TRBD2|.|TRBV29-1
TGCAGCGTCCAACTAGCGGGAGGTAGCACAGATACGCAGTATTTT
CSVQLAGGSTDTQYF
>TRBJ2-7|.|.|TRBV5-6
TGTGCCAGCAGCTTGGGATCTTACTACGAGCAGTACTTC
CASSLGSYYEQYF